Listed here are 14 T cell receptor beta chains from one sample, sequenced in a study of blood T cells in healthy people across ages. A second 7 to 11 cycle PCR used barcoded and J-beta primers. Each CDR3 protein gets one entry after TCRdb re-called the 5' RACE reads with MiXCR. The sample yields hundreds of thousands of distinct CDR3 sequences, over 40% seen once. Source material: blood. The receptors come from a woman older than 75 in good health.

With respect to this clonotype: It may be a read error: a sequence one base away is much more abundant. The CDR3 carries no conserved terminal phenylalanine or tryptophan, so it likely arises from a read error. V is TRBV28 and J is TRBJ1-2, with D maybe TRBD1 (5 bases). Between the trimmed V and J ends, which lost 7 bases and 4 bases, there was a span of 13 bases. The CDR3 runs 13 residues. Germline loops: CDR1 MDHEN, CDR2 SYDVKM. The CDR3 reads CASTGPDSYGYTL. As DNA, the CDR3 is TGTGCCAGCACCGGCCCTGACAGCTATGGCTACACCCTC.

The chain is built from TRBV29-1 and TRBJ2-7, with D perhaps TRBD2 (6 bases). Judging by the DNA end, TRBJ2-5 fits better; the J call may be wrong. The CDR3 extends over 13 amino acids. Germline CDR1 is SQVTM and CDR2 is ANQGSEA. CDR3 loop: CSVGGVRGETQYF. As DNA, the CDR3 is TGCAGCGTTGGAGGGGTTCGGGGGGAGACCCAGTACTTC.

The DNA of the CDR3 is TGTGCCAGCAGCTTGTACTCCGCGGGGTCCTACAATGAGCAGTTCTTC. Encoded protein: CASSLYSAGSYNEQFF. The gene calls are TRBV7-2 and TRBJ2-1; weak D call: TRBD2 (6 bases). This CDR3 is built from 16 residues. CDR1 SGHTA and CDR2 FQGNSA come from the germline V gene. V was shortened by 3 bases and J by 1 base, with 13 bases between the two germline ends.

This clonotype was seen many times. The chain employs TRBV5-1 and TRBJ2-5, with 9 positions matching TRBD2. Germline lookup yields CDR1 SGHRS and CDR2 YFSETQ. J was trimmed by 4 bases and V by 4 bases; bases with no gene match: 8. This CDR3 is built from 15 residues. The CDR3 coding sequence is TGCGCCAGCAGCGTATTAGCGGGAGCGGGAGAGACCCAGTACTTC. This sequence encodes CASSVLAGAGETQYF.

In its sample, this clonotype was seen many times. This chain connects TRBV2 to TRBJ2-5; no clear D gene. Germline CDR1 is SNHLY and CDR2 is FYNNEI. V lost 6 bases and J lost 0, with 8 bases in between. The CDR3 consists of 13 residues. The CDR3 DNA reads TGTGCCAGCAGCGTTTTGTACCAAGAGACCCAGTACTTC. Translating it yields CASSVLYQETQYF. The full variable domain, completed using reference TRBV2 and TRBJ2-5, is EPEVTQTPSHQVTQMGQEVILRCVPISNHLYFYWYRQILGQKVEFLVSFYNNEISEKSEIFDDQFSVERPDGSNFTLKIRSTKLEDSAMYFCASSVLYQETQYFGPGTRLLVL.

The chain carries TRBV11-1 and TRBJ2-2; TRBD2 agrees at 9 bases. J lost 4 bases, V lost 3 bases, and 9 bases had no gene match. Germline V gene sequence: CDR1 SGHAT, CDR2 FQDESV (reference sequence). The CDR3 is 17 amino acids. The CDR3 spells CASSFPAGGLGTGELFF. Here the CDR3 DNA reads TGTGCCAGCAGCTTTCCGGCGGGAGGGCTTGGCACCGGGGAGCTGTTTTTT.

This clonotype came up once. J is TRBJ2-2 and V is TRBV4-2; D is ambiguous. The ends were cut back, 0 bases at V and 9 bases at J, with 11 bases in the middle. CDR3 length equals 14 residues. The germline V gene encodes CDR1 LGHNA and CDR2 YNFKEQ. The CDR3 coding sequence is TGTGCCAGCAGCCAAGACTTAGGCTCGCGGGAGCTGTTTTTT. This sequence encodes CASSQDLGSRELFF.

This chain connects TRBV2 to TRBJ1-1; perhaps TRBD1 as D (6 bases). Germline loops: CDR1 SNHLY, CDR2 FYNNEI. This CDR3 contains 14 residues. Deletions cut 7 bases from V and 1 base from J, with 13 bases between. CDR3 amino acids: CASKGGPGNTEAFF. Here the CDR3 DNA reads TGTGCCAGCAAGGGGGGGCCGGGGAACACTGAAGCTTTCTTT.

As concerns this clonotype: Mismatch with germline at one junction end may stem from a read error. V usage is TRBV27 and J usage is TRBJ2-2; possible D gene TRBD2, 5 bases. The germline CDR1 and CDR2 sequences are MNHEY and SMNVEV (reference sequence). The CDR3 runs 13 residues. The CDR3 region is CASSFEEFGEQFF. In nucleotides, the CDR3 is TGTGCCAGCAGTTTCGAGGAGTTCGGGGAGCAGTTTTTT.

The chain uses TRBV4-1 and TRBJ2-3, with a tentative D call TRBD2 (6 bases). The CDR3 sequence is 16 residues long. In germline, CDR1 is MGHRA, CDR2 YSYEKL. V lost 5 bases and J 5 bases, leaving 20 bases between the germline ends. The CDR3 sequence is CASSTRVRERGDTQYF. The CDR3 region has the DNA TGCGCCAGCAGCACAAGAGTCCGGGAGCGAGGAGATACGCAGTATTTT.

This clonotype was seen many times. The chain recombines TRBV5-1 with TRBJ2-1; possibly TRBD1 for D (6 bases). V lost 5 bases to trimming and J lost 4 bases, with 13 bases between them. CDR3 length: 14 amino acids. The germline V gene encodes CDR1 SGHRS and CDR2 YFSETQ. The CDR3 here is CASRLRDKYNEQFF. CDR3 DNA sequence: TGCGCCAGCAGGCTCCGGGACAAATACAATGAGCAGTTCTTC.

The rearrangement links TRBV24-1 to TRBJ2-1; 9 nucleotides align to TRBD2. Trimming removed 1 base from V and 0 bases from J; junction bases left unmatched: 9. This CDR3 comprises 19 residues. Germline V lookup: CDR1 KGHDR, CDR2 SFDVKD. CDR3 in amino acids: CATSDLASGGPSSYNEQFF. The DNA for the CDR3 is TGTGCCACCAGTGATTTAGCGAGCGGGGGGCCGAGCTCCTACAATGAGCAGTTCTTC.

Concerning this clonotype: A much larger clone lies one base from this, so it may be a read error. CDR3 amino acids: CAISESVKQYF. The CDR3 coding sequence is TGTGCCATCAGTGAGTCTGTCAAGCAGTACTTC. J is TRBJ2-7 and V is TRBV10-3; unclear D gene. CDR1 is ENHRY and CDR2 is SYGVKD in the germline V gene. The CDR3 consists of 11 residues. V lost 0 bases, J lost 8 bases, and 5 bases lay in between.

CDR3 residues: CASGSSGVDEQFF. The CDR3 DNA sequence: TGTGCCAGCGGGTCTAGCGGGGTGGATGAGCAGTTCTTC. The chain carries TRBV7-9 and TRBJ2-1; the match to TRBD2 covers 9 bases. The CDR3 has 13 amino acids. CDR1 is SEHNR, CDR2 FQNEAQ, per germline (reference sequence). V gave up 8 bases and J gave up 8 bases; unmatched junction bases: 7.